A single sample is the source of the 22 T cell receptor beta chains below, sequenced in a study of blood T cells in healthy people across ages. For the second PCR, which ran for about 6 to 11 cycles, a sample-barcoded 5' primer and a J-beta primer mix were used. TCRdb fed the 5' RACE reads into MiXCR, producing one record per CDR3 protein. The sample holds about 1,400,000 distinct CDR3 sequences, roughly 60% seen once. The sequencing sample was made of blood. The receptors were sampled from a man between 18 and 29 years old in good health.

The gene calls are TRBV5-4 and TRBJ1-2, with D uncertain. Trimming stripped 2 bases from V and 4 bases from J, with 18 bases between. CDR1 and CDR2 (germline): SGHNT, YYREEE (reference sequence). The length of the CDR3 is 16 residues. CDR3 region: CASSFGNLRVGYGYTF. CDR3 sequence (DNA): TGTGCCAGCAGCTTCGGGAATCTTCGGGTTGGCTATGGCTACACCTTC.

The rearrangement uses TRBV20-1 and TRBJ1-2; D is perhaps TRBD1 (6 bases). Germline CDR1 and CDR2: DFQATT and SNEGSKA (reference sequence). The CDR3 runs 14 residues. Trimming removed 3 bases at V and 0 bases at J, with 11 bases between. The DNA of the CDR3 is TGCAGTGCTAGTCGGACAGATACTAACTATGGCTACACCTTC. As protein: CSASRTDTNYGYTF.

This clonotype was seen a handful of times. The V and J genes are TRBV7-2 and TRBJ1-5; TRBD1 agrees at 7 bases. The germline V gene has CDR1 SGHTA and CDR2 FQGNSA. The CDR3 runs 13 residues. V lost 5 bases to trimming and J lost 9 bases; unmatched junction nucleotides: 7. CDR3 loop: CASSATGFSPQHF. CDR3 coding DNA: TGTGCCAGCAGCGCGACAGGGTTCTCGCCCCAGCATTTT. Full variable domain (missing parts from reference TRBV7-2 and TRBJ1-5): GAGVSQSPSNKVTEKGKDVELRCDPISGHTALYWYRQSLGQGLEFLIYFQGNSAPDKSGLPSDRFSAERTGGSVSTLTIQRTQQEDSAVYLCASSATGFSPQHFGDGTRLSIL.

This clonotype was seen more than once but under ten times. This rearrangement joins TRBV20-1 to TRBJ2-3; no clear D gene. V lost 3 bases, J lost 2 bases, and 6 bases lay in between. The CDR3 contains 12 residues. Germline V CDR1 and CDR2: DFQATT, SNEGSKA (reference sequence). The CDR3 sequence is CSARPITDTQYF. In DNA, the CDR3 is TGCAGTGCTAGGCCCATCACAGATACGCAGTATTTT.

The V gene is TRBV5-1, the J gene TRBJ1-2; D uncertain. The CDR3 loop spans 13 amino acids. Germline CDR1 reads SGHRS; CDR2 reads YFSETQ. Deletions cut 4 bases from V and 4 bases from J, with 11 bases between. Here the CDR3 reads CASSTQAIYGYTF. CDR3 DNA: TGCGCCAGCAGCACTCAGGCCATCTATGGCTACACCTTC.

This chain joins TRBV4-3 and TRBJ1-6; a possible D gene is TRBD1 (6 bases). This CDR3 has 19 residues. The V gene's germline CDR1 is LGHNA and CDR2 YSLEER. Trimming left V 1 base short and J 11 bases short, with 27 bases between. In nucleotides, the CDR3 is TGCGCCAGCAGCCAAGGGGCAGGGGCCGCCTATGGGGTCGGGACACCCCTCCACTTT. It yields the protein CASSQGAGAAYGVGTPLHF.

J is TRBJ2-1 and V is TRBV2; 10 bases line up with TRBD2. Germline V lookup: CDR1 SNHLY, CDR2 FYNNEI. The CDR3 sequence is 14 residues long. V lost 6 bases and J lost 10; bases outside the gene matches: 9. Written as DNA, the CDR3 is TGTGCCAGCAGATCCCTAGCGGGGGTGCACGAGCAGTTCTTC. Its translation is CASRSLAGVHEQFF.

This clonotype came up a few times. The V and J genes are TRBV3-1 and TRBJ2-5; D ambiguous. The J call may be mistaken, given a closer DNA end match to TRBJ2-7. CDR3 size: 15 residues. CDR1 LGHDT and CDR2 YNNKEL come from the germline V gene (reference sequence). The CDR3 coding sequence is TGTGCCAGCAGCCCCACCCCTGAGGCTAAGAACGAGCAGTACTTC. This gives the protein CASSPTPEAKNEQYF.

This clonotype showed up many times. A much larger clone is a single base away; this may be a read error. The genes are TRBV6-2 or TRBV6-3 and TRBJ2-1, with D perhaps TRBD1 or TRBD2 (5 bases each). Germline-derived CDR1 and CDR2 are MNHEY and SVGEGT. V was clipped by 4 bases and J by 6 bases, with 10 bases between them. The CDR3 covers 13 residues. CDR3 bases: TGTGCCAGCAGTTGGGACGAGCGCAATGAGCAGTTCTTC. Amino acids: CASSWDERNEQFF.

This chain links TRBV4-1 with TRBJ2-5, with no clear D. The germline CDR1 and CDR2 sequences are MGHRA and YSYEKL. CDR3 length: 15 amino acids. Trimming stripped 1 base from V and 3 bases from J, with 12 bases between. The CDR3 protein is CASSQVRMDKETQYF. The CDR3 DNA follows: TGCGCCAGCAGCCAAGTCCGAATGGATAAAGAGACCCAGTACTTC.

The rearrangement uses TRBV11-2 and TRBJ2-3; TRBD1 is a possible D gene (5 bases). Germline-derived CDR1 and CDR2 are SGHAT and FQNNGV. Trimming pared 5 bases from V and 1 base from J, leaving 16 bases between. This CDR3 is built from 16 residues. CDR3 DNA sequence: TGTGCCAGCAGCCAGACAGTGGCCCTGGGCACAGATACGCAGTATTTT. This gives the protein CASSQTVALGTDTQYF.

Only a few counts were recorded for this clonotype. This chain connects TRBV12-3 or TRBV12-4 to TRBJ2-1; 7 bases align to TRBD1. CDR3 size: 15 residues. The J segment lost 3 bases and the V segment lost 6 bases, leaving 8 bases of the junction unmatched. The CDR3 coding sequence is TGTGCCAGCAGCCAACAGGGGCGGAACTACAATGAGCAGTTCTTC. As protein: CASSQQGRNYNEQFF.

Of note for this clonotype: One junction end does not reproduce the germline sequence, and a read error may be involved. CDR3 protein: CASNLARLGAGNTIYF. The DNA of the CDR3 is TGTGCCAGCAACTTAGCAAGGCTAGGGGCCGGAAACACCATATATTTT. The genes are TRBV7-8 and TRBJ1-3; perhaps TRBD1 as D (5 bases). The CDR3 is 16 amino acids. Germline CDR1 and CDR2: SGHVS and FQNEAQ.

The chain links TRBV20-1 to TRBJ1-2, with a possible D match to TRBD1 (6 bases). This CDR3 comprises 11 residues. Trimming took 1 base from V and 8 from J, leaving 8 bases between them. The germline gives CDR1 DFQATT, CDR2 SNEGSKA (reference sequence). The DNA of the CDR3 is TGCAGTGCTAGAGTGGGGGCAGGCTACACCTTC. Its translation: CSARVGAGYTF.

This chain links TRBV7-9 with TRBJ2-5; 12 bases line up with TRBD2. This CDR3 is 15 amino acids long. Germline V gene lookup returns CDR1 SEHNR and CDR2 FQNEAQ (reference sequence). Trimming cost V 6 bases and J 3 bases; bases outside gene matches: 5. CDR3 amino acids: CASRRLAGAEETQYF. The CDR3 DNA is TGTGCCAGCAGGCGACTAGCGGGAGCGGAAGAGACCCAGTACTTC.

The chain carries TRBV28 and TRBJ2-5, with 7 bases fitting TRBD1. V shed 6 bases and J 13 bases; nucleotides not matched to a gene: 20. Germline CDR1 MDHEN, CDR2 SYDVKM. The CDR3 runs to 15 residues. The CDR3 region has the DNA TGTGCCAGCAGAGAGTCCCGGGACAGACCCAATCAGTGGTACTTC. Encoded protein: CASRESRDRPNQWYF.

The chain is built from TRBV10-3 and TRBJ1-6, with 10 bases that match TRBD1. CDR3 length: 15 amino acids. CDR1 and CDR2 (germline): ENHRY, SYGVKD. V was clipped by 5 bases and J by 9 bases; unmatched bases: 7. The CDR3 sequence is CAISKTGGASSPLHF. As DNA, the CDR3 is TGTGCCATCAGTAAGACAGGGGGCGCGTCTTCACCCCTCCACTTT.

In nucleotides, the CDR3 is TGCAGTGCTATAAGGCGGGGGGGCCGGAGCACCGGGGAGCTGTTTTTT. This translates into CSAIRRGGRSTGELFF. This rearrangement joins TRBV20-1 to TRBJ2-2; TRBD2 matches 9 bases. V trimming: 4 bases; J trimming: 4 bases; junction bases outside the gene matches: 10. The CDR3 extends over 16 amino acids. Germline V gives CDR1 DFQATT, CDR2 SNEGSKA (reference sequence).

This clonotype has a single count. CDR3 DNA: TGTGCCAGCAGCACCGGGACAACCTATAATTCACCCCTCCACTTT. Translated, it gives CASSTGTTYNSPLHF. This sequence joins TRBV7-2 and TRBJ1-6; a possible D gene is TRBD1 (6 bases). The CDR3 has 15 amino acids. CDR1 is SGHTA, CDR2 FQGNSA, per germline. Trimming left V 5 bases short and J 2 bases short, with 10 bases between.

The rearrangement joins TRBV7-6 to TRBJ2-4, with D perhaps TRBD1 (5 bases). TRBJ2-7 explains the end of the DNA better; the J call may be wrong. This CDR3 is built from 16 residues. Germline assignment: CDR1 SGHVS and CDR2 FNYEAQ. In DNA, the CDR3 is TGTGCCAGCAGCCGAAGTGGACCAGGGATGTTTTACGAGCAGTACTTC. It is translated as CASSRSGPGMFYEQYF.

This clonotype showed up just a few times. The genes are TRBV29-1 and TRBJ2-1; D is uncertain. Trimming took off 3 bases at V and 6 bases at J, with 12 bases between the two ends. The germline V gene encodes CDR1 SQVTM and CDR2 ANQGSEA. This CDR3 is 13 amino acids long. Here the CDR3 reads CSVDWQAFNEQFF. As DNA, the CDR3 is TGCAGCGTTGATTGGCAGGCCTTCAATGAGCAGTTCTTC.

The chain has TRBV5-1 and TRBJ2-1; possibly TRBD2 for D (6 bases). V was shortened by 4 bases and J by 6 bases, with 17 bases between the two germline ends. The germline CDR1 and CDR2 sequences are SGHRS and YFSETQ. The CDR3 runs to 15 residues. CDR3 sequence (DNA): TGCGCCAGCAGCCCTTCCGGGACTGGTAGCAATGAGCAGTTCTTC. Translation: CASSPSGTGSNEQFF.